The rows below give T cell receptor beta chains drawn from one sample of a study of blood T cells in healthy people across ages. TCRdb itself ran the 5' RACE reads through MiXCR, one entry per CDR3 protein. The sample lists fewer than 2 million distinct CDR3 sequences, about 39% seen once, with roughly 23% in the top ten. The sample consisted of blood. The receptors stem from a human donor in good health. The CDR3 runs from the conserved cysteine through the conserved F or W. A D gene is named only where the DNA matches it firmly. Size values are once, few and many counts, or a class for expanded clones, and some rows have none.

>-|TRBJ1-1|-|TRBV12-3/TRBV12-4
TGTGCCAGTAGCCGGGTTGGGGAGGTTAACACTGAAGCTTTCTTT
CASSRVGEVNTEAFF
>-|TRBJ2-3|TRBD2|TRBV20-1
TGCAGTGCCCTTAGCGGGGGGCCAGATACGCAGTATTTT
CSALSGGPDTQYF
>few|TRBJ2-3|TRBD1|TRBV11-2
TGTGCCAGCAGCTTATTGGGACAGACCACAGATACGCAGTATTTT
CASSLLGQTTDTQYF
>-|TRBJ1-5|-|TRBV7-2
TGTGCCAGCAGCTTCTCCGCCGACAATCAGCCCCAGCATTTT
CASSFSADNQPQHF
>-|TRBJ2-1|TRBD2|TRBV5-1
TGCGCCAGCAGCTTATCCGGGACTAGCGGATCTGAGCAGTTCTTC
CASSLSGTSGSEQFF
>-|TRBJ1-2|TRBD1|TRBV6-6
TGTGCCAGCAGCTCCGGACAGGCGTCTGGCTACACCTTC
CASSSGQASGYTF
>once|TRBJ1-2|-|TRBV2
TGTGCCAGCAGCGATTGGACGGTCTATGGCTACACCTTC
CASSDWTVYGYTF
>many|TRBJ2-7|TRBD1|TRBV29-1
TGCAGCGTTAGGGGACAGTCCTACGAGCAGTACTTC
CSVRGQSYEQYF
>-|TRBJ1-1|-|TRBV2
TGTGCCAGCAGTTCGAAATACAGGCCCGAAGCTTTCTTT
CASSSKYRPEAFF
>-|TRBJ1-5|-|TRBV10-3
TGTGCCATCAGTGAGTCGACTGGACAGAGCAATCAGCCCCAGCATTTT
CAISESTGQSNQPQHF
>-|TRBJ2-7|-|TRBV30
TGTGCCTGGAGTTCGAACTACGAGCAGTACTTC
CAWSSNYEQYF
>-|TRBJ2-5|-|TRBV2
TGTGCCAGCGCGGGGTGGGGAGAGACCCAGTACTTC
CASAGWGETQYF
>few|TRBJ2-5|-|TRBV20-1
TGCAGTGCTAGAGATCCCGGGAAGGGAGAGACCCAGTACTTC
CSARDPGKGETQYF
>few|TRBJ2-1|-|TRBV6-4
TGTGCCAGCAGTGACTCCCGACAGCTCAATGAGCAGTTCTTC
CASSDSRQLNEQFF
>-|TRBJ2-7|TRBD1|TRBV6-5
TGTGCCAGCAGTCCCTCCGGGACAGGGGTCAGCGAGCAGTACTTC
CASSPSGTGVSEQYF
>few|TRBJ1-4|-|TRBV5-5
TGTGCCAGCAGTCCGGCGGAGGGGGATAATGAAAAACTGTTTTTT
CASSPAEGDNEKLFF
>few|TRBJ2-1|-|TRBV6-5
TGTGCCAGCAGCCTTGTCAGGGATAAGCAGTTCTTC
CASSLVRDKQFF
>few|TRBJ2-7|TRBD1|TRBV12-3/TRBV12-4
TGTGCCAGCAGTCCTAACCGGGACAGCTACGAGCAGTACTTC
CASSPNRDSYEQYF
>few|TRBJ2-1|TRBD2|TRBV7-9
TGTGCCAGCAGCCCCCAGGCCGGGACTAGCGTGAATGAGCAGTTCTTC
CASSPQAGTSVNEQFF
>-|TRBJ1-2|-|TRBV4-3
TGCGCCAGCAGCCAAGATCTATGGGTGCTCTATGGCTACACCTTC
CASSQDLWVLYGYTF
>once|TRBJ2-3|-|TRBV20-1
TGCGGTGCTAGTGACTACCAAGAATGGACAGATACGCAGTATTTT
CGASDYQEWTDTQYF
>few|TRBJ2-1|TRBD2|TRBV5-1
TGCGCCAGCAGCTTGGTTCTCTCCCGGGGGGATGAGCAGTTCTTC
CASSLVLSRGDEQFF
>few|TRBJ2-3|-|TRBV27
TGTGCCAGCAGTAACAGGGCCTTTAGCACAGATACGCAGTATTTT
CASSNRAFSTDTQYF
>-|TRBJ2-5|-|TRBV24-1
TGTGCCACCAGTGGACCCGGGACCGAAATGGCGCCGGAGCAGTACTTC
CATSGPGTEMAPEQYF
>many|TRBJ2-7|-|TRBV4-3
TGCGCCAGCAGCCAAATGCCCCCTGTATCGGGGGCAACCTACGAGCAGTACTTC
CASSQMPPVSGATYEQYF
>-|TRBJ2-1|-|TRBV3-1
TGTGCCAGCAGCCAGCACGGGGCTAGCAGCTACAATGAGCAGTTCTTC
CASSQHGASSYNEQFF
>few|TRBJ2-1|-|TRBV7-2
TGTGCCAGCAGCCAATTGGGGGGCTCCTACAATGAGCAGTTCTTC
CASSQLGGSYNEQFF
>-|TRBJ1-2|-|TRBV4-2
TGTGCCAGCAGCCAAACCCGGGACACCGACTATGGCTACACCTTC
CASSQTRDTDYGYTF
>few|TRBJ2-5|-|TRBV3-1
TGTGCCAGCAGCCAAACCCGGTCATCGGAGACCCAGTACTTC
CASSQTRSSETQYF
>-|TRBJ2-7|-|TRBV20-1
TGCAGTGCTAGCGTATCCACAGGTGGAAACTACGAGCAGTACTTC
CSASVSTGGNYEQYF
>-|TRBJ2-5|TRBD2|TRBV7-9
TGTGCCAGCAGCTTCAGCGGACTAGCGGGATTCCAAGAGACCCAGTACTTC
CASSFSGLAGFQETQYF
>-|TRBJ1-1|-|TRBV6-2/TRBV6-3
TGTGCCAGCAGTTACGGGACACGGTGGTACACTGAAGCTTTCTTT
CASSYGTRWYTEAFF
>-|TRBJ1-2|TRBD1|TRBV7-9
TGTGCCAGCAGCTCCATGACCGGGACAGGGGATGGCTACACCTTC
CASSSMTGTGDGYTF
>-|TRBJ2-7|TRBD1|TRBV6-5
TGTGCCAGCAGTTACTCGACAGGGTCTCTGCACTACGAGCAGTACTTC
CASSYSTGSLHYEQYF
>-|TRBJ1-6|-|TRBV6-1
TGTGCCAGCAGCGACGTCTCCCAAACCCCGAGACCCCTCCACTTT
CASSDVSQTPRPLHF
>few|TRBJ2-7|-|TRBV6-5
TGTGCCAGCAGGGCAGGATTTGGAGGGTCCTACGAGCAGTACTTC
CASRAGFGGSYEQYF
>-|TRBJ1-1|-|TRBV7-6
TGTGCCAGCAGCAACGAGGAGGGTATGGCTGAAGCTTTCTTT
CASSNEEGMAEAFF
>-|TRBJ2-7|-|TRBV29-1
TGCAGCGTTAGGAGGGTCCATACCTACGAGCAGTACTTC
CSVRRVHTYEQYF
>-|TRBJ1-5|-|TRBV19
TGTGCCAGTATGGGGGGTTGGCAGCCCCAGCATTTT
CASMGGWQPQHF
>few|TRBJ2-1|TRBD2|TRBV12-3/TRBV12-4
TGTGCCAGCAGATCTGTGGGAGGGGACGTCGGATACAATGAGCAGTTCTTC
CASRSVGGDVGYNEQFF
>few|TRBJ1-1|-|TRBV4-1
TGCGCCAGCAGCCAAGATTACGGTGGGAGGGTGGTTGAAGCTTTCTTT
CASSQDYGGRVVEAFF
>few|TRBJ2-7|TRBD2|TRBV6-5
TGTGCCAGCACCTTACGGCGGGGGACCTACGAGCAGTACTTC
CASTLRRGTYEQYF
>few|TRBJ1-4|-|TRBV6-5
TGTGCCAGCAGTTACTCGAGGAATTACAATGAAAAACTGTTTTTT
CASSYSRNYNEKLFF